The 8 T cell receptor beta chains in this list originate from one sample, sequenced in a study of T cells in Graves' hyperthyroidism and ophthalmopathy. RNA transcripts gave rise to amplified TCR beta CDR3 regions. The TCR CDR3 was amplified in a first-round RT-PCR using the HTBI primer set. MiXCR was run by TCRdb on the multiplex PCR reads, yielding one entry per CDR3 protein. Here the sample spans under 350,000 distinct CDR3 sequences, roughly an eighth being singletons. The sample comprised blood. The receptors stem from a woman aged 40 to 50 with Graves' hyperthyroidism.

The chain joins TRBV10-3 to TRBJ2-2; D is possibly TRBD2 (6 bases). CDR1 ENHRY and CDR2 SYGVKD come from the germline V gene. This CDR3 has 13 amino acids. Trimming removed 2 bases at V and 5 bases at J, with 6 bases between. CDR3 sequence: CAISEGGTGELFF. The CDR3 nucleotides read TGTGCCATCAGTGAGGGAGGGACCGGGGAGCTGTTTTTT.

The sample holds many counts of this clonotype. The CDR3 is CASSKGQVGSNQPQHF. The CDR3 nucleotides are TGTGCCAGCAGCAAGGGACAGGTTGGCAGCAATCAGCCCCAGCATTTT. The rearrangement joins TRBV7-9 to TRBJ1-5; 8 positions match TRBD1. The trim removed 5 bases at V and 1 base at J, leaving 7 bases unmatched. Germline CDR1 and CDR2: SEHNR and FQNEAQ (reference sequence). The CDR3 runs 16 residues.

This clonotype came up many times. The chain carries TRBV12-5 and TRBJ1-3, with unresolved D. Deletions cut 3 bases from V and 4 bases from J, with 4 bases between. Per germline, CDR1 LGHNT and CDR2 FRNRAP. The CDR3 length is 12 residues. The CDR3 region is CASGFAGNTIYF. The CDR3 DNA reads TGTGCTAGTGGTTTCGCAGGAAACACCATATATTTT. Full variable domain (rest looked up from reference TRBV12-5 and TRBJ1-3): DARVTQTPRHKVTEMGQEVTMRCQPILGHNTVFWYRQTMMQGLELLAYFRNRAPLDDSGMPKDRFSAEMPDATLATLKIQPSEPRDSAVYFCASGFAGNTIYFGEGSWLTVV.

In this sample, this clonotype turned up many times. The chain recombines TRBV28 with TRBJ2-2; a weak D match, TRBD1 (6 bases). Germline values: CDR1 MDHEN, CDR2 SYDVKM. Trimming took 0 bases from V and 1 from J, leaving 9 bases between them. This CDR3 contains 16 residues. The chain's CDR3 is CASSLWQGQNTGELFF. The CDR3, as DNA: TGTGCCAGCAGTTTATGGCAGGGACAGAACACCGGGGAGCTGTTTTTT.

This clonotype turned up a few times. J is TRBJ2-7 and V is TRBV6-1; 12 nucleotides match TRBD1. The germline gives CDR1 MNHNS, CDR2 SASEGT. The CDR3 consists of 14 residues. V dropped 5 bases and J dropped 7; count of bases not matched to a gene: 6. CDR3 bases: TGTGCCAGCAGTTCGGGACAGGGGGCGGGGGAGCAGTACTTC. Translating gives CASSSGQGAGEQYF.

The table lists this clonotype with many counts. V is TRBV28 and J is TRBJ2-3; D is ambiguous. This CDR3 is built from 12 residues. Germline V gene lookup returns CDR1 MDHEN and CDR2 SYDVKM. V gave up 6 bases and J gave up 5 bases, with 9 bases separating them. The chain's CDR3 is CASRSERDTQYF. CDR3 sequence (DNA): TGTGCCAGCAGGAGCGAGAGAGATACGCAGTATTTT.

This clonotype came up many times. The V gene is TRBV6-1, the J gene TRBJ2-1; 7 bases line up with TRBD2. With V trimmed by 8 bases and J by 6 bases, 7 bases remained unmatched. The CDR3 has 13 residues. Germline V gene lookup returns CDR1 MNHNS and CDR2 SASEGT. CDR3 region: CASASGALNEQFF. The CDR3 DNA sequence: TGTGCCAGCGCTAGCGGCGCCCTCAATGAGCAGTTCTTC.

Many counts were recorded for this clonotype. The chain has TRBV11-2 and TRBJ1-2; no clear D. Germline loops: CDR1 SGHAT, CDR2 FQNNGV. CDR3 size: 14 residues. The V gene lost 0 bases and the J gene lost 4 bases, with 9 bases spanning the gap. In DNA, the CDR3 is TGTGCCAGCAGCTTAGATCATGAGGTCTATGGCTACACCTTC. Amino acids: CASSLDHEVYGYTF.